The source of this T cell receptor (beta chain) is a study of T cell repertoires in cytomegalovirus infection. Study outcomes and limitations: HLA-C-restricted CMV-specific TCR beta clonotypes prevailed in the ex vivo response. Pooled public TCR beta family frequency picked out CMV carriers with the relevant HLA.

This clonotype was counted a few times. Its target is unknown. MiXCR, applied by TCRdb to the reads, yields one record per CDR3 protein. This sample carries under 850,000 distinct CDR3 sequences, 35% of them seen once, and the ten largest clones take about 2.8%. V lost 4 bases, J lost 2 bases, and 21 bases lay in between. Germline V gene data show CDR1 as SQVTM and CDR2 as ANQGSEA. The length of the CDR3 is 16 residues. The clonotype was recovered from a human donor in good health (CMV status not recorded). Some clones in this sample may be carry-over from other donors' samples. Specimen: PBMCs. The chain joins TRBV29-1 to TRBJ2-7; D gene uncertain. CDR3 DNA sequence: TGCAGCGTTGTCCCGCTGCGGTTCCCGCATACCTACGAGCAGTACTTC. Protein sequence: CSVVPLRFPHTYEQYF.